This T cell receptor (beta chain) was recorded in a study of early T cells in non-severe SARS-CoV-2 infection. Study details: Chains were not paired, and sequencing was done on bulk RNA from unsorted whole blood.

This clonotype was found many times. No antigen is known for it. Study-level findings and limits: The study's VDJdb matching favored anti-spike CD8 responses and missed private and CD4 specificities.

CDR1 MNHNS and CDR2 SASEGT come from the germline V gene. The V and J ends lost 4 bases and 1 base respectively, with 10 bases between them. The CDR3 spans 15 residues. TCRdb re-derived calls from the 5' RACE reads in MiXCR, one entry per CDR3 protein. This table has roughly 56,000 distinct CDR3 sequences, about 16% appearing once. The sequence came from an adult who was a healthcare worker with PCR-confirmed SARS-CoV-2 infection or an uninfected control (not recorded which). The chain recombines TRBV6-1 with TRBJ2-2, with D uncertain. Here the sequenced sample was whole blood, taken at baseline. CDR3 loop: CASSAASGNTGELFF. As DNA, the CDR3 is TGTGCCAGCAGTGCGGCTAGTGGGAACACCGGGGAGCTGTTTTTT.